The clone carrying this TCR beta chain occurred many times. Its antigen is as yet unknown. This specimen comes from a study of Graves' ophthalmopathy and Graves' hyperthyroidism. About the research overall: No progression to ophthalmopathy over 18 months defined stable hyperthyroidism.

The CDR3 has 15 residues. The V and J ends lost 5 bases and 4 bases respectively, with 18 bases between them. In this cohort, patients with other autoimmune diseases, uncontrolled infections, pregnancy or lactation were excluded. Clinicians made diagnoses from clinical symptoms, serum thyroxine, TRAb, thyroid ultrasound and orbital computed tomography. Findings and caveats of the study: Between ophthalmopathy and stable hyperthyroidism, a 13-signature model drew a separation with 87.88% sensitivity and over 80% specificity.

The sequenced template was RNA, covering the TCR beta CDR3 region. Following a first-round RT-PCR that used HTBI primers, a second-round multiplex PCR was carried out. TCRdb reanalysed the multiplex PCR reads using MiXCR and keeps one entry per CDR3 protein. This sample has a few hundred thousand distinct CDR3 sequences, with under 45% found just once. The sequencing sample was made of peripheral blood or thyroid tissue (not recorded which). This rearrangement joins TRBV12-3 or TRBV12-4 to TRBJ2-7; TRBD1 might be the D (6 bases). The clonotype originates from an adult man with Graves' hyperthyroidism. CDR3 nucleotide sequence: TGTGCCAGCAGTCGTTCATTACAGGGTCAATACGAGCAGTACTTC. This encodes CASSRSLQGQYEQYF.